The sequence of this T cell receptor (beta chain) was determined in a study of control samples from healthy donors and cancer patients. Profiling relied on immunoSEQ multiplex PCR, and the TCRdb table lists in-frame clones only, not all of them. This table holds 63,000 or so clones, about 87% found once. Germline CDR1 and CDR2: LGHNA and YNFKEQ. With 0 bases removed from V and 15 bases from J, the gap between germline ends came to 15 bases. There are 13 residues in the CDR3. Material: blood. J is TRBJ2-1 and V is TRBV4-2; D may match TRBD1 or TRBD2 (5 bases each). This TCR derives from a man between 50 and 59 years old in good health. The CDR3 is CASSQDGVGVGFF. CDR3 coding DNA: TGTGCCAGCAGCCAAGATGGGGTGGGGGTTGGGTTCTTC.